These T cell receptor beta chains were read from a single sample in a study of blood T cell repertoires in COVID-19. TCRdb keeps only in-frame clones here, not all; method: immunoSEQ multiplex PCR. The sample consists of 300,000 to 350,000 clones, 87% of them appearing once. The sequenced sample was peripheral blood. The receptors originated from a man younger than 40 with COVID-19, enrolled during active disease. Both conserved end residues are part of each CDR3. D genes are given only for firm matches. Size is omitted from some rows. Given values are once, few, many or a class for expanded clones.

j_gene: TRBJ1-2
d_gene: TRBD1
abundance: -
v_gene: TRBV18
CDR3nt: TGTGCCAGCTCGCGGGACAGGGGCCCCTATGGCTACACCTTC
CDR3aa: CASSRDRGPYGYTF

j_gene: TRBJ1-2
d_gene: TRBD1
abundance: -
v_gene: TRBV28
CDR3nt: TGTGCCAGCAGTTTAGGGGACAGGGGGCCCTATGGCTACACCTTC
CDR3aa: CASSLGDRGPYGYTF

j_gene: TRBJ1-6
d_gene: -
abundance: -
v_gene: TRBV28
CDR3nt: TGTGCCAGCAGTTACCAGGGATTAAGTAATTCACCCCTCCACTTT
CDR3aa: CASSYQGLSNSPLHF

j_gene: TRBJ2-3
d_gene: TRBD2
abundance: -
v_gene: TRBV6-4
CDR3nt: TGTGCCAGCAGTGAGGGGACTAGCGCCACAGATACGCAGTATTTT
CDR3aa: CASSEGTSATDTQYF

j_gene: TRBJ1-6
d_gene: -
abundance: -
v_gene: TRBV7-2
CDR3nt: TGTGCCATCGACACCGGCTATAATTCACCCCTCCACTTT
CDR3aa: CAIDTGYNSPLHF

j_gene: TRBJ2-1
d_gene: -
abundance: -
v_gene: TRBV18
CDR3nt: TGTGCCAGCTCAACCCGACAGGGAGGCTACAATGAGCAGTTCTTC
CDR3aa: CASSTRQGGYNEQFF

j_gene: TRBJ2-7
d_gene: TRBD2
abundance: -
v_gene: TRBV3-1/TRBV3-2
CDR3nt: TGTGCCAGTGCCACGGGACTACAAAACTCCTACGAGCAGTACTTC
CDR3aa: CASATGLQNSYEQYF

j_gene: TRBJ1-4
d_gene: TRBD1
abundance: -
v_gene: TRBV5-1
CDR3nt: TGCGCCAGCAGCCACGGGACAGGGAATGAAAAACTGTTTTTT
CDR3aa: CASSHGTGNEKLFF

j_gene: TRBJ1-4
d_gene: -
abundance: -
v_gene: TRBV2
CDR3nt: TGTGCCAGCAGTGAAAGGGGGAGGGCTAATGAAAAACTGTTTTTT
CDR3aa: CASSERGRANEKLFF

j_gene: TRBJ1-1
d_gene: -
abundance: -
v_gene: TRBV7-3
CDR3nt: TGTGCCAGCAGCCCCCAAGCAGCAGGGCTGAACACTGAAGCTTTCTTT
CDR3aa: CASSPQAAGLNTEAFF

j_gene: TRBJ2-2
d_gene: -
abundance: -
v_gene: TRBV19
CDR3nt: TGTGCCAGCCTCCGGGATCCCCTGATGCCGAACACCGGGGAGCTGTTTTTT
CDR3aa: CASLRDPLMPNTGELFF

j_gene: TRBJ1-1
d_gene: TRBD1
abundance: -
v_gene: TRBV27
CDR3nt: TGTGCCAGCAGGCTGACAGGGGGCCTAAACACTGAAGCTTTCTTT
CDR3aa: CASRLTGGLNTEAFF

j_gene: TRBJ2-7
d_gene: TRBD1
abundance: -
v_gene: TRBV7-2
CDR3nt: TGTGCCAGCAGCCCCCAGACAGGGCGCGAGCAGTACTTC
CDR3aa: CASSPQTGREQYF

j_gene: TRBJ2-7
d_gene: TRBD1
abundance: few
v_gene: TRBV19
CDR3nt: TGTGCCAGTAGTGAAGATGGGCTAGGGGGCCCCTACGAGCAGTACTTC
CDR3aa: CASSEDGLGGPYEQYF

j_gene: TRBJ2-2
d_gene: -
abundance: -
v_gene: TRBV24-1
CDR3nt: TGTGCCACCAGTGATTTACGATCTGAACATATGAACACCGGGGAGCTGTTTTTT
CDR3aa: CATSDLRSEHMNTGELFF

j_gene: TRBJ1-2
d_gene: -
abundance: -
v_gene: TRBV6-5
CDR3nt: TGTGCCAGCAGCGATCATCAGGGGCACCTCTATGGCTACACCTTC
CDR3aa: CASSDHQGHLYGYTF

j_gene: TRBJ1-2
d_gene: TRBD1
abundance: -
v_gene: TRBV4-2
CDR3nt: TGTGCCAGCAGCCAAGAGACAGGGGTAGGCTACACCTTC
CDR3aa: CASSQETGVGYTF

j_gene: TRBJ1-1
d_gene: -
abundance: -
v_gene: TRBV10-3
CDR3nt: TGTGCCATAACGAGGGAAGAGAACACTGAAGCTTTCTTT
CDR3aa: CAITREENTEAFF

j_gene: TRBJ2-7
d_gene: TRBD2
abundance: -
v_gene: TRBV9
CDR3nt: TGTGCCAGCAGCGTAGCAACTAGCGTCTCCTACGAGCAGTACTTC
CDR3aa: CASSVATSVSYEQYF

j_gene: TRBJ1-3
d_gene: -
abundance: -
v_gene: TRBV7-2
CDR3nt: TGTGCCAGCAGCCCGATGGGGCGGGATGGAAACACCATATATTTT
CDR3aa: CASSPMGRDGNTIYF

j_gene: TRBJ2-7
d_gene: -
abundance: -
v_gene: TRBV6-2/TRBV6-3
CDR3nt: TGTGCCAGCAGTTACTCGAACAGATCCCCCTACGAGCAGTACTTC
CDR3aa: CASSYSNRSPYEQYF

j_gene: TRBJ2-7
d_gene: -
abundance: -
v_gene: TRBV4-1
CDR3nt: TGCGCCAGCAGCCAAGGGGACTGGGGAGAGCAGTACTTC
CDR3aa: CASSQGDWGEQYF

j_gene: TRBJ2-7
d_gene: TRBD2
abundance: -
v_gene: TRBV28
CDR3nt: TGTGCCAGCAGTTTAAACCTAGCGGGAGCCTACGAGCAGTACTTC
CDR3aa: CASSLNLAGAYEQYF

j_gene: TRBJ2-1
d_gene: TRBD1
abundance: -
v_gene: TRBV27
CDR3nt: TGTGCCAGCAGTTTCAGGGGGACAAATAACGATGAGCAGTTCTTC
CDR3aa: CASSFRGTNNDEQFF

j_gene: TRBJ2-1
d_gene: TRBD2
abundance: -
v_gene: TRBV7-9
CDR3nt: TGTGCCAGCAGCTTCCCGGGACTAGCGGGTAATGAGCAGTTCTTC
CDR3aa: CASSFPGLAGNEQFF

j_gene: TRBJ1-1
d_gene: -
abundance: once
v_gene: TRBV5-8
CDR3nt: TGTGCCAGCAGCTTTGCAGGTATGAACACTGAAGCTTTCTTT
CDR3aa: CASSFAGMNTEAFF